Below, 15 T cell receptor beta chains from the same sample are listed, as sequenced in a study of regulatory T cells in long-lasting Graves disease. Described time point: newly diagnosed GD, antithyroid drugs for less than 3 months. After RNA was extracted from PBMCs, the TCR library was made from it. CDR3 regions were amplified by Arm-PCR using iRepertoire HTBI primers to build TCR beta libraries. TCRdb independently ran MiXCR on the multiplex PCR reads; one entry per CDR3 protein. The repertoire holds 250,000 to 300,000 distinct CDR3 sequences, 18% seen once, with 12% to 15% in the top ten. These data are also associated with another study on T cells in Graves' hyperthyroidism and ophthalmopathy.

Sequences were derived from peripheral blood mononuclear cells (PBMCs), sampled at new diagnosis, from a patient treated with antithyroid drugs. The receptors stem from a woman in her thirties with Graves disease.

This clonotype was picked up many times. The chain has TRBV7-6 and TRBJ1-1; D call uncertain. The V and J ends lost 1 base and 4 bases respectively, with 13 bases between them. The germline CDR1 and CDR2 sequences are SGHVS and FNYEAQ. The CDR3 covers 15 residues. DNA of the CDR3: TGTGCCAGCAGCTTAGGACATGTTTTGGCCACTGAAGCTTTCTTT. This codes for CASSLGHVLATEAFF.

This clonotype was recorded a few times. The chain links TRBV19 to TRBJ1-1, with no clear D. Trimming took off 4 bases at V and 0 bases at J, with 24 bases between the two ends. This CDR3 has 19 residues. Looked up from germline, CDR1 is LNHDA and CDR2 is SQIVND (reference sequence). CDR3 region: CASSNPLLHSTSMNTEAFF. The CDR3 DNA reads as TGTGCCAGTAGTAACCCCCTCCTCCACAGTACCTCAATGAACACTGAAGCTTTCTTT.

This clonotype showed up just a few times. This rearrangement joins TRBV5-1 to TRBJ1-1; maybe TRBD1 (6 bases). The CDR3 has 15 amino acids. The ends were cut back, 9 bases at V and 5 bases at J, with 23 bases in the middle. From germline, CDR1 is SGHRS and CDR2 YFSETQ. In DNA form, the CDR3 reads TGCGCCACCAAGGTTCTTGGTGGGGGCATGACTGAAGCTTTCTTT. The encoded protein is CATKVLGGGMTEAFF.

This clonotype was seen ten or more times. This chain links TRBV20-1 with TRBJ1-1, with D uncertain. V was pared by 6 bases and J by 5 bases, with 16 bases between. The germline gives CDR1 DFQATT, CDR2 SNEGSKA (reference sequence). The CDR3 consists of 13 residues. CDR3 loop: CSANADLGTEAFF. For the CDR3, the DNA is TGCAGTGCAAACGCGGACCTTGGGACTGAAGCTTTCTTT.

In its sample, this clonotype was seen many times. The chain recombines TRBV3-1 with TRBJ2-7; no clear D gene. Per the germline V gene, CDR1 is LGHDT and CDR2 is YNNKEL (reference sequence). This CDR3 is built from 17 residues. V shed 0 bases and J shed 0 bases, with 15 bases lying between them. The CDR3 loop is CASSQERGVRHSYEQYF. The CDR3 DNA reads TGTGCCAGCAGCCAAGAAAGAGGCGTGCGTCACTCCTACGAGCAGTACTTC.

The chain couples TRBV18 to TRBJ1-3; D possibly corresponds to TRBD1 (6 bases). V was cut by 3 bases and J by 1 base, with 10 bases left in between. Germline values: CDR1 KGHSH, CDR2 LQKENI. The CDR3 contains 15 residues. The CDR3: CASSPSGTSGNTIYF. The CDR3 DNA reads TGTGCCAGCTCACCTTCCGGGACATCTGGAAACACCATATATTTT.

There are a few counts of this clonotype. A read error may explain this, as a much larger clone is one base away. The chain is built from TRBV10-3 and TRBJ1-2; possibly TRBD1 for D (5 bases). Germline V gives CDR1 ENHRY, CDR2 SYGVKD. CDR3 length: 13 residues. Trimming shortened V by 4 bases and J by 4 bases, and 10 bases separated the two germline ends. CDR3 loop: CAISGRTSYGYTF. The CDR3 DNA reads as TGTGCCATCAGTGGGCGGACAAGCTATGGCTACACCTTC.

V and J are TRBV24-1 and TRBJ1-1; D is unresolved. The CDR3 loop spans 14 amino acids. From germline, CDR1 is KGHDR and CDR2 SFDVKD. V dropped 3 bases and J dropped 1 base, with 8 bases sitting between them. The CDR3 reads CATSDSTENTEAFF. The CDR3 nucleotides are TGTGCCACCAGTGATAGCACCGAGAACACTGAAGCTTTCTTT.

Ten or more counts support this clonotype. The J gene is TRBJ2-3, the V gene TRBV7-9; 9 bases match TRBD2. This CDR3 has 16 amino acids. From germline, CDR1 is SEHNR and CDR2 FQNEAQ (reference sequence). J was trimmed by 3 bases and V by 5 bases; bases with no gene match: 9. The CDR3: CASSTPGLAVTDTQYF. The CDR3 nucleotides read TGTGCCAGCAGCACTCCGGGACTAGCCGTAACAGATACGCAGTATTTT.

This clonotype was observed many times. The chain links TRBV20-1 to TRBJ2-3, with TRBD2 as a possible D gene (5 bases). Germline CDR1 reads DFQATT; CDR2 reads SNEGSKA (reference sequence). Trimming took 0 bases from V and 4 from J, leaving 20 bases between them. This CDR3 has 17 residues. CDR3 nucleotides: TGCAGTGCTAGAGATCTCGTGGTAGGGTCGAGGGCAGATACGCAGTATTTT. Its translation: CSARDLVVGSRADTQYF.

This clonotype came up many times. The gene calls are TRBV5-6 and TRBJ1-2; 7 nucleotides agree with TRBD1. The CDR3 is 14 residues long. Germline lookup yields CDR1 SGHDT and CDR2 YYEEEE. Germline trimming cut 3 bases from V and 6 bases from J; bases unmatched to any gene: 8. This CDR3 is CASSSDRVRHGYTF. The CDR3 DNA reads as TGTGCCAGCAGCTCAGACAGGGTGAGACATGGCTACACCTTC.

This rearrangement joins TRBV6-2 or TRBV6-3 to TRBJ1-2; 9 bases line up with TRBD1. The J segment lost 4 bases and the V segment lost 0 bases, leaving 6 bases of the junction unmatched. From germline, CDR1 is MNHEY and CDR2 SVGEGT. The CDR3 length is 16 residues. The CDR3 DNA reads TGTGCCAGCAGTTACTCCCGGACAGGGGACGGCTATGGCTACACCTTC. It specifies CASSYSRTGDGYGYTF.

This clonotype was seen repeatedly, ten times or more. V gene TRBV6-1 combines with J gene TRBJ1-3; D is undetermined. The V end lost 6 bases, the J end lost 0 bases, and 12 bases lay between the germline ends. Germline values: CDR1 MNHNS, CDR2 SASEGT. This CDR3 spans 15 amino acids. CDR3 protein: CASSQDGLSGNTIYF. In DNA form, the CDR3 reads TGTGCCAGCAGCCAGGACGGCCTCTCTGGAAACACCATATATTTT.

This clonotype occurred a few times. This rearrangement joins TRBV3-1 to TRBJ1-1, with 8 bases lining up with TRBD1. In germline, CDR1 is LGHDT, CDR2 YNNKEL (reference sequence). This CDR3 contains 16 residues. J was trimmed by 6 bases and V by 0 bases; bases with no gene match: 9. The CDR3 sequence is CASSQDSGQGASEAFF. In DNA form, the CDR3 reads TGTGCCAGCAGCCAAGATTCGGGGCAGGGGGCCTCTGAAGCTTTCTTT.

This clonotype was recorded at least ten times. The chain has TRBV11-2 and TRBJ1-1; 7 bases align to TRBD1. J was trimmed by 3 bases and V by 5 bases; bases with no gene match: 6. This CDR3 region has 14 residues. Germline V CDR1 and CDR2: SGHAT, FQNNGV. The CDR3 DNA reads TGTGCCAGCAGCATACCGACAGGGTACACTGAAGCTTTCTTT. Translating gives CASSIPTGYTEAFF.